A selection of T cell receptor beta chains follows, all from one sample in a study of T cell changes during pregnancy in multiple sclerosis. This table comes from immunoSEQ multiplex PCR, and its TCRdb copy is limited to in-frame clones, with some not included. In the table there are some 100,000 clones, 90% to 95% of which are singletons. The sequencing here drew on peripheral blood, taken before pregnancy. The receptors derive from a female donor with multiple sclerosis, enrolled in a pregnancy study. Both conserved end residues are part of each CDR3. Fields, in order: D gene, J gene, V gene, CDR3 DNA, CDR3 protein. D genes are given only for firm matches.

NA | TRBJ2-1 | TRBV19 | TGTGCCAGTAGTATGAGTAGTCTAAGTGAGCAGTTCTTC | CASSMSSLSEQFF
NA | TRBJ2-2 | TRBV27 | TGTGCCAGCAGGTTCCGACAGGTCAGGGGGGAGCTGTTTTTT | CASRFRQVRGELFF
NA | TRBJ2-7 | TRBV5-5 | TGTGCCAGCAGCTTGCAGGCGGGAACTTACGAGCAGTACTTC | CASSLQAGTYEQYF
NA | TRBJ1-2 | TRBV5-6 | TGTGCCAGCAGTCAGGGGTCGAGGGGCTACACCTTC | CASSQGSRGYTF
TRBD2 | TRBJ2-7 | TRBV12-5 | TGTGCTAGTGGTTTCGGCGGGAGGGCCTGGGGATTGTCCTACGAGCAGTACTTC | CASGFGGRAWGLSYEQYF
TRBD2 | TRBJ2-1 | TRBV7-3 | TGTGCCAGCGGGGCGGGGGACCTCTACAATGAGCAGTTCTTC | CASGAGDLYNEQFF
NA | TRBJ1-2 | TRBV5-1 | TGCGCCAGCAGCAGAGACAGAGTCCCCGATGGCTACACCTTC | CASSRDRVPDGYTF
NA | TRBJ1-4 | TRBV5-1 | TGCGCCAGCAGCGTAATCCCAGGGGCGGGGGACGAAAAACTGTTTTTT | CASSVIPGAGDEKLFF
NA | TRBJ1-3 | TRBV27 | TGTGCCAGCAGTATCAACTCTGGAAACACCATATATTTT | CASSINSGNTIYF
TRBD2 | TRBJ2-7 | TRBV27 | TGTGCCAGCCAGACTAGCGACTACGAGCAGTACTTC | CASQTSDYEQYF
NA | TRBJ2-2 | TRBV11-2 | TGTGCCAGCAGCTCTCTAGGACTGTTCGCGAACACCGGGGAGCTGTTTTTT | CASSSLGLFANTGELFF
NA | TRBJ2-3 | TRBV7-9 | TGTGCCAGCAGCTTAGCGGGGGGAGTTCAATCTCAACCTTCAGATACGCAGTATTTT | CASSLAGGVQSQPSDTQYF
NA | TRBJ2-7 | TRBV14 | TGTGCCAGCACGGCCCATGGAGGGACCTACGAGCAGTACTTC | CASTAHGGTYEQYF
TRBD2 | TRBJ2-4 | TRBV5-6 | TGTGCCAGCAGCCCCCCCGGGGGGGAGAACATTCAGTACTTC | CASSPPGGENIQYF
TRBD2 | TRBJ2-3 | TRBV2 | TGTGCCAGCAGCGCCGGGACTACTCACGATACGCAGTATTTT | CASSAGTTHDTQYF
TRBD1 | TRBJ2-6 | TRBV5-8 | TGTGCCAGCAGCTTAGACAGGGGTACAGGGGCCAACGTCCTGACTTTC | CASSLDRGTGANVLTF
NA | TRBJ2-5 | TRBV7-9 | TGTGCCAGCAGCTTAGCGCTGGCCGGGATGAAAGAGACCCAGTACTTC | CASSLALAGMKETQYF